One and the same sample provided the 22 T cell receptor beta chains below, sequenced in a study of blood T cells in healthy people across ages. Alongside a J-beta primer mix, a sample-barcoded 5' primer served in a second PCR lasting about 6 to 11 cycles. TCRdb reprocessed the 5' RACE reads via MiXCR and lists one record per CDR3 protein. The table records about 1,500,000 distinct CDR3 sequences, 28% of them present only once. What was sequenced was blood. The source is a woman in her thirties in good health.

The chain is built from TRBV5-1 and TRBJ2-3; no clear D gene. The CDR3 runs to 12 residues. V gave up 6 bases and J gave up 6 bases, with 11 bases separating them. CDR1 is SGHRS and CDR2 is YFSETQ in the germline V gene. CDR3 protein: CASKDTGDTQYF. The CDR3 nucleotides are TGCGCCAGCAAAGACACCGGCGATACGCAGTATTTT. Variable domain in full (rest from reference TRBV5-1 and TRBJ2-3): KAGVTQTPRYLIKTRGQQVTLSCSPISGHRSVSWYQQTPGQGLQFLFEYFSETQRNKGNFPGRFSGRQFSNSRSEMNVSTLELGDSALYLCASKDTGDTQYFGPGTRLTVL.

This clonotype was recorded at least ten times. The genes are TRBV27 and TRBJ2-7; a weak D match, TRBD2 (7 bases). The V end lost 11 bases, the J end lost 2 bases, and 16 bases lay between the germline ends. This CDR3 contains 13 residues. Germline CDR1 is MNHEY and CDR2 is SMNVEV (reference sequence). CDR3 sequence (DNA): TGTGCCTCAGGGGTTGGGGGGGCCTACGAGCAGTACTTC. Translated, it gives CASGVGGAYEQYF.

This chain uses TRBV6-1 with TRBJ2-4, with 9 bases identical to TRBD1. The J call is in doubt because the DNA end fits TRBJ2-7 better. The CDR3 has 16 residues. The germline V gene encodes CDR1 MNHNS and CDR2 SASEGT. CDR3 in amino acids: CASRSSRDRAFHEQYF. The CDR3 DNA sequence: TGTGCCAGCAGATCGTCCCGGGACAGGGCTTTCCACGAGCAGTACTTC.

This clonotype was recorded a few times. This chain joins TRBV2 and TRBJ2-7; no definite D call. Germline assignment: CDR1 SNHLY and CDR2 FYNNEI. The ends were cut back, 1 base at V and 1 base at J, with 11 bases in the middle. CDR3 length equals 15 residues. The CDR3 sequence is CASSEDNLGSYEQYF. For the CDR3, the DNA is TGTGCCAGCAGTGAAGACAACCTGGGTTCCTACGAGCAGTACTTC.

A word on this clonotype: A much larger clone is a single base away; this may be a read error. The chain employs TRBV29-1 and TRBJ1-2; D may be TRBD1 (6 bases). The CDR3 extends over 12 amino acids. Germline assignment: CDR1 SQVTM and CDR2 ANQGSEA. Trimming shortened V by 4 bases and J by 6 bases, and 12 bases separated the two germline ends. CDR3 protein: CSVVTGSNGYTF. In DNA, the CDR3 is TGCAGCGTTGTCACAGGGAGCAATGGCTACACCTTC. Full variable domain (outside the CDR3, taken from reference TRBV29-1 and TRBJ1-2): SAVISQKPSRDICQRGTSLTIQCQVDSQVTMMFWYRQQPGQSLTLIATANQGSEATYESGFVIDKFPISRPNLTFSTLTVSNMSPEDSSIYLCSVVTGSNGYTFGSGTRLTVV.

This clonotype was observed a few times. V gene TRBV9 combines with J gene TRBJ2-1; D unclear. Germline V lookup: CDR1 SGDLS, CDR2 YYNGEE. The V end lost 0 bases, the J end lost 5 bases, and 12 bases lay between the germline ends. This CDR3 is 15 amino acids long. CDR3 protein: CASSVEQSAHNEQFF. The CDR3 DNA reads TGTGCCAGCAGCGTAGAGCAGAGTGCCCACAATGAGCAGTTCTTC.

The J gene is TRBJ1-2, the V gene TRBV28; TRBD1 is a possible D gene (6 bases). Trimming removed 8 bases at V and 4 bases at J, with 17 bases between. The CDR3 spans 14 residues. Germline CDR1 and CDR2: MDHEN and SYDVKM. Here the CDR3 DNA reads TGTGCCAGCCGCTCAGGGGTTAGGAGCTATGGCTACACCTTC. It is translated as CASRSGVRSYGYTF.

This clonotype has just a few counts. The chain recombines TRBV7-7 with TRBJ2-7, with D possibly matching TRBD1 (5 bases). The CDR3 covers 15 residues. Germline loops: CDR1 SSHAT, CDR2 FNYEAQ (reference sequence). V lost 3 bases and J 0 bases, leaving 12 bases between the germline ends. The CDR3 DNA follows: TGTGCCAGCAGCTTCGGGCAGGGAAACTCCTACGAGCAGTACTTC. It translates to CASSFGQGNSYEQYF.

The J gene is TRBJ2-3, the V gene TRBV2; TRBD1 matches at 8 bases. Germline V gives CDR1 SNHLY, CDR2 FYNNEI. The ends lost 10 bases at V and 6 bases at J; junction bases unmatched: 9. The CDR3 covers 13 residues. CDR3 loop: CANKDRAEDTQYF. CDR3 nucleotides: TGTGCCAATAAGGACAGGGCTGAGGATACGCAGTATTTT. Based on the CDR3 plus reference TRBV2 and TRBJ2-3, the full variable domain is EPEVTQTPSHQVTQMGQEVILRCVPISNHLYFYWYRQILGQKVEFLVSFYNNEISEKSEIFDDQFSVERPDGSNFTLKIRSTKLEDSAMYFCANKDRAEDTQYFGPGTRLTVL.

The chain joins TRBV2 to TRBJ2-1; 13 bases align to TRBD2. Germline CDR1 and CDR2: SNHLY and FYNNEI. The CDR3 is 15 amino acids. The V and J ends lost 8 bases and 10 bases, in that order; junction bases with no gene match: 11. In nucleotides, the CDR3 is TGTGCCAGCGATGAACTAGCGGGGGGGCTAGGGGAGCAGTTCTTC. Residues: CASDELAGGLGEQFF.

The chain combines TRBV20-1 with TRBJ2-1, with 10 bases fitting TRBD1. Trimming cost V 6 bases and J 5 bases; bases outside gene matches: 7. Germline V CDR1 and CDR2: DFQATT, SNEGSKA (reference sequence). The CDR3 has 14 amino acids. In DNA form, the CDR3 reads TGCAGTGCCAACGACAGGGGGCGGAACAATGAGCAGTTCTTC. It codes for CSANDRGRNNEQFF.

This clonotype appeared a few times. CDR3 sequence: CASSESRAQETQFF. In DNA form, the CDR3 reads TGCGCCAGCAGTGAGTCGAGGGCGCAAGAGACCCAGTTCTTC. This chain links TRBV10-1 with TRBJ2-5; a weak D match, TRBD2 (5 bases). The J call may be mistaken, given a closer DNA end match to TRBJ2-1. The CDR3 runs to 14 residues. Per germline, CDR1 WNHNN and CDR2 SYGVQD (reference sequence).

The V and J genes are TRBV7-8 and TRBJ2-5; 11 bases align to TRBD2. Near its end, the DNA agrees better with TRBJ2-7, so the J call may be wrong. Per the germline V gene, CDR1 is SGHVS and CDR2 is FQNEAQ. CDR3 length equals 16 residues. The CDR3 nucleotides read TGTGCCAGCAGCTTACAGCTAGCGGGGGGCTCCTACGAGCAGTACTTC. Protein sequence: CASSLQLAGGSYEQYF.

For this clonotype: A read error may produce the germline difference seen at one junction end. This rearrangement joins TRBV7-9 to TRBJ2-7; no clear D gene. The CDR3 covers 12 residues. Per germline, CDR1 SEHNR and CDR2 FQNEAQ (reference sequence). In DNA form, the CDR3 reads TGTGCCGGCAGCTTGTTCTCCTACGAGCAGTACTTC. It translates to CAGSLFSYEQYF.

J is TRBJ2-1 and V is TRBV9; 9 positions match TRBD1. This CDR3 has 16 amino acids. Germline CDR1 and CDR2: SGDLS and YYNGEE. The J segment lost 5 bases and the V segment lost 4 bases, leaving 10 bases of the junction unmatched. The CDR3 DNA reads TGTGCCAGCAGCCTTAAGGGGTGGGACAGGGACAATGAGCAGTTCTTC. Residues: CASSLKGWDRDNEQFF.

This clonotype was counted ten times or more. The chain has TRBV20-1 and TRBJ2-1; D gene ambiguous. The germline gives CDR1 DFQATT, CDR2 SNEGSKA (reference sequence). This CDR3 contains 12 residues. V was cut by 3 bases and J by 8 bases, with 11 bases left in between. CDR3 nucleotide sequence: TGCAGTGCTAGTCCCTCTTACGATGAGCAGTTCTTC. Residues: CSASPSYDEQFF.

The gene calls are TRBV6-5 and TRBJ2-1; weak D call: TRBD1 (6 bases). Looked up from germline, CDR1 is MNHEY and CDR2 is SVGAGI. V was trimmed by 5 bases and J by 10 bases, leaving 15 bases between them. The CDR3 is 13 residues long. The CDR3 loop reads CASSIYRDGEQFF. The CDR3 coding sequence is TGTGCCAGCAGTATTTACAGGGATGGGGAGCAGTTCTTC.

This rearrangement joins TRBV7-9 to TRBJ2-7, with D maybe TRBD2 (5 bases). V lost 5 bases, J lost 5 bases, and 16 bases lay in between. This CDR3 region has 14 residues. Looked up from germline, CDR1 is SEHNR and CDR2 is FQNEAQ (reference sequence). The CDR3 loop is CASSETPRADEQYF. The CDR3 nucleotides are TGTGCCAGCAGCGAAACGCCGAGGGCCGACGAGCAGTACTTC. Variable domain in full (rest from reference TRBV7-9 and TRBJ2-7): DTGVSQNPRHKITKRGQNVTFRCDPISEHNRLYWYRQTLGQGPEFLTYFQNEAQLEKSRLLSDRFSAERPKGSFSTLEIQRTEQGDSAMYLCASSETPRADEQYFGPGTRLTVT.

This clonotype was counted a few times. The chain uses TRBV5-1 and TRBJ1-6; D gene uncertain. The CDR3 is 14 residues long. Trimming left V 1 base short and J 10 bases short, with 12 bases between. Germline CDR1 and CDR2: SGHRS and YFSETQ. The CDR3 nucleotides are TGCGCCAGCAGCTTGAATCTCGGGCGCTCACCCCTCCACTTT. Translated: CASSLNLGRSPLHF.

This clonotype was detected only a few times. Possible read error: a much larger clone is one base away. The chain employs TRBV7-2 and TRBJ2-7, with D possibly matching TRBD2 (5 bases). Germline values: CDR1 SGHTA, CDR2 FQGNSA. The V gene lost 1 base and the J gene lost 12 bases, with 19 bases spanning the gap. The CDR3 totals 14 residues. The CDR3 sequence is CASSLGRTQETRYF. The DNA of the CDR3 is TGTGCCAGCAGCTTAGGGCGGACTCAAGAGACCCGGTACTTC.

This clonotype was picked up a small number of times. The rearrangement links TRBV4-3 to TRBJ2-7; D gene ambiguous. The V end lost 4 bases, the J end lost 3 bases, and 10 bases lay between the germline ends. CDR1 and CDR2 (germline): LGHNA, YSLEER. This CDR3 contains 13 residues. The CDR3 DNA sequence: TGCGCCAGCAGCCGAGAGGTGCACTACGAGCAGTACTTC. Its protein is CASSREVHYEQYF.

The sample holds many counts of this clonotype. The CDR3 loop is CSVEDWYGGTSGIQETQYF. The CDR3 nucleotides read TGCAGCGTTGAAGATTGGTACGGCGGGACTAGCGGGATCCAAGAGACCCAGTACTTC. This sequence joins TRBV29-1 and TRBJ2-5; 13 bases match TRBD2. With V trimmed by 0 bases and J by 1 base, 11 bases remained unmatched. CDR1 and CDR2 (germline): SQVTM, ANQGSEA. The CDR3 has 19 residues.